The 6 T cell receptor beta chains below all came from one sample that was sequenced in a study of blood T cells in healthy people across ages. Next came a second PCR, run for about 7 to 12 cycles, which used a sample-barcoded 5' primer along with a J-beta primer mix. MiXCR was run by TCRdb on the 5' RACE reads, yielding one entry per CDR3 protein. Of more than 500,000 distinct CDR3 sequences detected, 27% appear once; the ten largest clones hold under 20%. The sequencing sample was made of blood. All receptors come from a woman in her seventies in good health.

The J gene is TRBJ2-3, the V gene TRBV7-9, with D possibly matching TRBD2 (5 bases). This CDR3 region has 15 residues. Trimming took 4 bases from V and 0 from J, leaving 11 bases between them. Germline V gene sequence: CDR1 SEHNR, CDR2 FQNEAQ (reference sequence). This chain's CDR3 is CASSSKLGSTDTQYF. DNA of the CDR3: TGTGCCAGCAGCTCAAAACTAGGGAGCACAGATACGCAGTATTTT.

This clonotype has only a few counts. The J gene is TRBJ1-4, the V gene TRBV9; D gene ambiguous. From germline, CDR1 is SGDLS and CDR2 YYNGEE. V lost 0 bases, J lost 5 bases, and 14 bases lay in between. The CDR3 is 16 residues long. The CDR3 nucleotides are TGTGCCAGCAGCGTAGGATTCGGAGTTACGAATGAAAAACTGTTTTTT. Amino acid sequence: CASSVGFGVTNEKLFF.

This clonotype was seen a few times. The chain combines TRBV11-3 with TRBJ2-5; D not certain. CDR3 length equals 17 residues. CDR1 is SGHNT, CDR2 YENEEA, per germline. Trimming took off 0 bases at V and 5 bases at J, with 19 bases between the two ends. In DNA, the CDR3 is TGTGCCAGCAGCTTAGAGTACCCTGGCGGTAGCTGGGAGACCCAGTACTTC. Its protein is CASSLEYPGGSWETQYF.

The chain employs TRBV20-1 and TRBJ2-3; D is perhaps TRBD1 or TRBD2 (5 bases each). Germline V gene lookup returns CDR1 DFQATT and CDR2 SNEGSKA (reference sequence). V lost 0 bases to trimming and J lost 4 bases, with 8 bases between them. The CDR3 runs to 13 residues. This chain's CDR3 is CSARDEGPDTQYF. DNA of the CDR3: TGCAGTGCTAGAGATGAGGGACCAGATACGCAGTATTTT.

V usage is TRBV20-1 and J usage is TRBJ2-3; 8 bases line up with TRBD2. Germline trimming cut 6 bases from V and 2 bases from J; bases unmatched to any gene: 10. Per the germline V gene, CDR1 is DFQATT and CDR2 is SNEGSKA (reference sequence). This CDR3 has 15 residues. CDR3 bases: TGCAGTGCGGCGATCGGGCGGGGGGTCACAGATACGCAGTATTTT. Translated, it gives CSAAIGRGVTDTQYF.

The chain couples TRBV10-1 to TRBJ2-5; 8 nucleotides match TRBD1. The J call may be faulty, since TRBJ2-7 better matches the DNA end. The CDR3 runs to 17 residues. CDR1 is WNHNN and CDR2 is SYGVQD in the germline V gene (reference sequence). The CDR3 sequence: CASSDLRMTGDPYEQYF. CDR3 sequence (DNA): TGCGCCAGCAGTGACCTTCGAATGACAGGGGATCCCTACGAGCAGTACTTC.